A selection of T cell receptor beta chains follows, all from one sample in a study of shared clonotypes between healthy human individuals. TCRdb's copy holds only in-frame clones and misses some; the assay was immunoSEQ multiplex PCR. Among roughly 550,000 clones listed, over 95% were seen once. Source material: naive CD8+ T cells sorted from blood. The receptor set was obtained from a woman in her 30s in good health. The conserved cysteine and the conserved F or W are not part of the CDR3 here. A row's size may be missing; if present it is once, few, many or a size class.

j_call v_call clone_size cdr3_aa
TRBJ2-2 TRBV11-1 once ASSSGTSVLTGELF
TRBJ1-2 TRBV7-9 - ASSFPAREALDGYT
TRBJ1-1 TRBV10-3 once AISVSPRGMGTEAF
TRBJ1-2 TRBV28 - ASSLTEGYGYT
TRBJ2-3 TRBV28 - ASSLRQGASTDTQY
TRBJ2-2 TRBV11-2 - ASSLDRLAENTGELF
TRBJ2-7 TRBV27 - ASSWSRDRAYEQY
TRBJ2-7 TRBV2 - ASSLPGHGYEQY
TRBJ2-5 TRBV7-9 - ASSPSGPQETQY
TRBJ2-1 TRBV27 - ASSLRGPGTHEQF